The present TCR beta chain was sequenced within a study of T cells after posttransplantation cyclophosphamide. Here immunoSEQ multiplex PCR was the method, and the copy in TCRdb shows in-frame clones only, minus some. This sample carries some 61,000 clones, over 85% of them seen once, and the ten largest clones take approximately 2.7%. The sequencing sample was made of PBMCs. The TCR comes from a woman in her 30s in good health and a related stem cell transplant donor.

For the CDR3, the DNA is TGTGCCAGCAGCTTAGCCGGCTCACCCCTCCACTTT. Its translation: CASSLAGSPLHF. The J gene is TRBJ1-6, the V gene TRBV11-2; no firm D call. V was pared by 1 base and J by 10 bases, with 5 bases between. Germline V gene lookup returns CDR1 SGHAT and CDR2 FQNNGV. This CDR3 has 12 amino acids.